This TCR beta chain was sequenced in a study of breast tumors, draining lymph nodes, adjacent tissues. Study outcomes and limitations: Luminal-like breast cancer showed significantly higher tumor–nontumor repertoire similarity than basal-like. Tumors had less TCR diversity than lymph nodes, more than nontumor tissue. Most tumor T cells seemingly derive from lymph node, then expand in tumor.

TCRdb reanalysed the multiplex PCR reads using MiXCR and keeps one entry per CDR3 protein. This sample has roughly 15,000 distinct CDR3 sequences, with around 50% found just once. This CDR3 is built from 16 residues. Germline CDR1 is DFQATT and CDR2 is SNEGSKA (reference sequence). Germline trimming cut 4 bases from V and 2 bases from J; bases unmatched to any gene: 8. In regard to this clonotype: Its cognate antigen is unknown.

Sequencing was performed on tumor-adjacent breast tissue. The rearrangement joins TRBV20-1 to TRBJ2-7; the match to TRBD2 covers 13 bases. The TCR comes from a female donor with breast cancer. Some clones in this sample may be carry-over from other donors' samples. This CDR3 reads CSAMWTSGSVAYEQYF. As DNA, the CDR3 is TGCAGTGCTATGTGGACTAGCGGGAGTGTCGCCTACGAGCAGTACTTC.